This section outlines one T cell receptor (beta chain) sequence together with its context. The antigen remains unidentified. Possible read error: a much larger clone is one base away. TCRbeta libraries were built with three rounds of nested PCR, modified from ARM-PCR. One entry per CDR3 protein results from TCRdb running MiXCR on the multiplex PCR reads. The sample consists of 75,000 to 90,000 distinct CDR3 sequences, 65% to 80% of them appearing once. No cell sorting was done before RNA was extracted from the tissue. The normal lung tissue was taken more than 3 cm from the tumor edge. The record originates from a study of tumor and adjacent non-tumor tissue in lung cancer. At the level of the study: Histology: under 15 adenocarcinoma, a couple of squamous cell carcinoma, 1 small cell lung cancer. Stage I to III disease affected some 11 men and 5 women aged roughly 30 to 80. Broader study findings: Normal lung showed higher cumulative top 100 clone frequency than tumor.

The V gene's germline CDR1 is SGHRS and CDR2 YFSETQ. Trimming cost V 6 bases and J 1 base, with 17 bases left between them. The CDR3 is 15 amino acids. The TCR comes from a woman aged 50 to 65 with non-small cell lung cancer. This rearrangement joins TRBV5-1 to TRBJ2-7, with D perhaps being TRBD1 or TRBD2 (5 bases each). Sequenced input: distant non-tumor lung tissue. Here the CDR3 reads CASNFGAGYSYEQYF. The CDR3 DNA is TGCGCCAGCAACTTCGGGGCAGGGTATTCCTACGAGCAGTACTTC.